A selection of T cell receptor beta chains follows, all from one sample in a study of blood T cells in healthy people across ages. TCRdb recomputed calls from the 5' RACE reads with MiXCR, one row per CDR3 protein. The data show 1.4 million or so distinct CDR3 sequences, 35% to 45% seen once. The sequencing input was blood. Receptors were obtained from a woman between 18 and 29 years old in good health. Each CDR3 is given with its conserved first and last residue. The D gene is left open where the match is weak. Clone size is shown for a subset of rows, as once, few, many or a class of expanded clone.

clone_size	d_call	v_call	j_call	cdr3_aa	cdr3_nt
few	TRBD1	TRBV29-1	TRBJ2-7	CSVGKGTGGYEQYF	TGCAGCGTAGGGAAGGGGACAGGGGGCTACGAGCAGTACTTC
-	TRBD2	TRBV4-2	TRBJ2-1	CASSQVATMGVAGLDEQFF	TGTGCCAGCAGCCAAGTGGCCACGATGGGAGTAGCGGGGCTGGATGAGCAGTTCTTC
-	-	TRBV5-5	TRBJ2-5	CASSPRAEETWTQYF	TGTGCCAGCAGCCCAAGAGCGGAGGAGACCTGGACCCAGTACTTC
-	-	TRBV6-5	TRBJ2-7	CASRETFYEQYF	TGTGCCTCCCGGGAGACCTTCTACGAGCAGTACTTC
few	TRBD2	TRBV10-3	TRBJ2-3	CAISASGGTDTQYF	TGTGCCATCAGTGCTAGCGGGGGCACAGATACGCAGTATTTT
few	TRBD2	TRBV4-3	TRBJ2-1	CASSHALAGVGDEQFF	TGCGCCAGCAGCCATGCTCTAGCGGGGGTTGGCGATGAGCAGTTCTTC
-	TRBD1	TRBV20-1	TRBJ1-2	CSASGTEYGYTF	TGCAGTGCTAGCGGGACAGAATATGGCTACACCTTC
-	-	TRBV6-5	TRBJ1-1	CASSYFRGGTEAFF	TGTGCCAGCAGTTACTTTCGGGGGGGAACTGAAGCTTTCTTT
-	TRBD2	TRBV9	TRBJ2-5	CASSGTLAGGSLETQYF	TGTGCCAGCAGCGGGACACTAGCGGGGGGGTCTTTGGAGACCCAGTACTTC
once	TRBD1	TRBV6-2/TRBV6-3	TRBJ2-1	CASSPQGEGVNEQFF	TGTGCCAGCAGTCCACAGGGGGAAGGAGTCAATGAGCAGTTCTTC
-	-	TRBV20-1	TRBJ2-7	CSALGGEVDEQYF	TGCAGTGCCTTGGGGGGTGAGGTGGACGAGCAGTACTTC
-	TRBD2	TRBV7-2	TRBJ2-1	CASSLALSGRALDEQFF	TGTGCCAGCAGCTTAGCGCTGAGCGGGAGGGCCCTCGATGAGCAGTTCTTC
once	TRBD1	TRBV4-3	TRBJ1-2	CASSHGRQGPNYGYTF	TGCGCCAGCAGCCACGGGCGACAGGGTCCGAACTATGGCTACACCTTC
few	-	TRBV10-3	TRBJ2-5	CATGSTLGTQYF	TGTGCCACCGGAAGTACTCTCGGGACCCAGTACTTC
-	-	TRBV28	TRBJ1-2	CASSSPLKDSLHGYTF	TGTGCCAGCAGTTCCCCCCTGAAGGACAGTCTGCATGGCTACACCTTC
-	-	TRBV12-3/TRBV12-4	TRBJ2-7	CASSFVPGEQYF	TGTGCCAGCAGTTTCGTCCCGGGGGAGCAGTACTTC
few	-	TRBV25-1	TRBJ1-1	CASSDHTYGNTEAFF	TGTGCCAGCAGTGACCACACCTACGGGAACACTGAAGCTTTCTTT
-	-	TRBV7-2	TRBJ2-7	CASSYQGQGVYEQYF	TGTGCCAGCAGCTATCAAGGGCAGGGCGTCTACGAGCAGTACTTC
few	-	TRBV12-3/TRBV12-4	TRBJ2-7	CASSHTVSYEQYF	TGTGCCAGCAGTCACACCGTCTCCTACGAGCAGTACTTC
few	TRBD2	TRBV12-3/TRBV12-4	TRBJ2-5	CASSRDYLWQYF	TGTGCCAGCAGCAGGGACTACCTTTGGCAGTACTTC